The rows below give T cell receptor beta chains drawn from one sample of a study of blood T cell repertoires in COVID-19. Sequencing was performed with immunoSEQ multiplex PCR; in TCRdb, only in-frame clones are kept and a portion is missing. The sample yields 170,000 or so clones, around 83% seen once. The sequencing sample was made of peripheral blood. The receptors derive from an older woman with COVID-19, enrolled during active disease. Both conserved end residues are trimmed from each CDR3. Each record gives: V gene, J gene, CDR3 protein.

>TRBV27|TRBJ2-2
ASSSRRQLPNTGELF
>TRBV7-2|TRBJ2-3
ASSEGTSVYTQY
>TRBV29-1|TRBJ1-1
SVEGQFLNTEAF
>TRBV5-4|TRBJ2-1
ASRGGAGHNEQF
>TRBV15|TRBJ2-3
ATSKSPISLAGPTDTQY
>TRBV9|TRBJ1-2
ASSVDDRGMTLHGYT
>TRBV24-1|TRBJ2-3
ATSGAAWETASTDTQY
>TRBV18|TRBJ2-3
ASSPPSQRLSTDTQY
>TRBV19|TRBJ1-6
ASSMPGLNNSPLH
>TRBV18|TRBJ2-7
ASSPFGREGGQY
>TRBV5-1|TRBJ2-5
ASSGTGVPETQY
>TRBV5-1|TRBJ1-1
ASSLQPGTGTNTEAF
>TRBV7-8|TRBJ1-1
ASSLFAAEAF
>TRBV19|TRBJ2-7
ASTPGTSSYEQY
>TRBV4-3|TRBJ2-1
ASSPTGGRADNEQF
>TRBV5-1|TRBJ2-1
ASSTGTGGGNEQF
>TRBV15|TRBJ1-6
ATSGSYTGQRNSPLH
>TRBV5-1|TRBJ2-7
ASSHTSAGGAGYEQY
>TRBV30|TRBJ2-7
AWGRGIGYEQY
>TRBV4-3|TRBJ2-3
ASSQGWLGTSGKTDTQY
>TRBV28|TRBJ2-5
ASRSSTGLAGFQETQY
>TRBV7-2|TRBJ2-1
ASSLERREGPYNEQF
>TRBV28|TRBJ1-2
ASSAGQGGGYT
>TRBV5-1|TRBJ1-4
ASSFRTGTNEKLF